Included here is one T cell receptor beta chain sequence, with context. No antigen is known for it. The input lacks base qualities; no much larger clone sits a single base away. From the cysteine through the phenylalanine, the CDR3 covers 11 amino acids. The DNA shown is the 33-base CDR3, in frame from base 1. Looking up the germline V gene yields CDR1 SQVTM and CDR2 ANQGSEA. V is cut back by 6 bases and J by 6 bases, with 3 bases in the junction unmatched. The data derive from a study of control samples from healthy donors and cancer patients (dated by TCRdb to 2018 to 2020). Receptors were amplified or captured by the immunoSEQ multiplex PCR assay. TCRdb took this table from immuneACCESS and kept in-frame rearrangements with V and J called. Such tables lack part of the clones; where checked against another copy, unresolved V genes explain under half of the gap, and the rest is unexplained. Here the sample has some 150,000 clones; more than 85% occur a single time. The ten top clones hold about 3% of the sample.

Sequences were obtained from blood. The TCR originated in a young man in good health. The chain uses TRBV29-1 and TRBJ1-2; 8 bases in the middle match TRBD1. CDR3 sequence: CSVDRGNGYTF. The nucleotides read TGCAGCGTCGACAGGGGAAATGGCTACACCTTC. Reference TRBV29-1 and TRBJ1-2 proteins supply the regions before and after the CDR3; the full variable domain is: SAVISQKPSRDICQRGTSLTIQCQVDSQVTMMFWYRQQPGQSLTLIATANQGSEATYESGFVIDKFPISRPNLTFSTLTVSNMSPEDSSIYLCSVDRGNGYTFGSGTRLTVV.